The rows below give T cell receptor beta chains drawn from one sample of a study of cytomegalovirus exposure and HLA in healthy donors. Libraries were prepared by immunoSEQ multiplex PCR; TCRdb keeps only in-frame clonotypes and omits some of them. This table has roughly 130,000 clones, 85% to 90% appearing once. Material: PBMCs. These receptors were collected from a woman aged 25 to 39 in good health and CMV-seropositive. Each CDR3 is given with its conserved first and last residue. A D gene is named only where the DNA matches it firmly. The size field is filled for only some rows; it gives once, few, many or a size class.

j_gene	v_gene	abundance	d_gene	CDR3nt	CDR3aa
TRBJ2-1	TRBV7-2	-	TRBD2	TGTGCCAGCAGCGCCGGGACTAGCGGGACTTTAGGGAATGAGCAGTTCTTC	CASSAGTSGTLGNEQFF
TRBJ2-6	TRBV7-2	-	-	TGTGCCAGCAGCTTAGCGCCGGGGAATGGGGCCAACGTCCTGACTTTC	CASSLAPGNGANVLTF
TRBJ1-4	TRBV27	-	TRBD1	TGTGCCAGCAGTCAGACAGGGCCCGCTAATGAAAAACTGTTTTTT	CASSQTGPANEKLFF
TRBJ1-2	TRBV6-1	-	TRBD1	TGTGCCAGCAGTGAATCCACACAGATGGGACAGGGCGACACCTTC	CASSESTQMGQGDTF
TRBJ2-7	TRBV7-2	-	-	TGTGCCAGCAGCTTTAATCTCGGTCCGGGCGAGCAGTACTTC	CASSFNLGPGEQYF
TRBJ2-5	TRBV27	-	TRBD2	TGTGCCAGCAGTATGCTAGCGGGGCCACCAGAGACCCAGTACTTC	CASSMLAGPPETQYF
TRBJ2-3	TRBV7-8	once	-	TGTGCCAGCAGATTGGGAGCTAGCACAGATACGCAGTATTTT	CASRLGASTDTQYF
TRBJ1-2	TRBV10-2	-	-	TGCGCCAGCAGTGAGTCCCCCGGGGGTACCTATGGCTACACCTTC	CASSESPGGTYGYTF
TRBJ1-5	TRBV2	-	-	TGTGCCAGCAGACCGGGACACCTTAGCAATCAGCCCCAGCATTTT	CASRPGHLSNQPQHF
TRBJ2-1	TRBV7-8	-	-	TGTGCCAGCAGCTTACTGGGAGGCTCTTACTCCTACAATGAGCAGTTCTTC	CASSLLGGSYSYNEQFF
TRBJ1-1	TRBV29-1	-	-	TGCAGCGTTGAAGTCCCCCCTCTGAACACTGAAGCTTTCTTT	CSVEVPPLNTEAFF
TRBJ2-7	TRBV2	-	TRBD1	TGTGCCAGCAGGGCGGACAGGGCGGACGAGCAGTACTTC	CASRADRADEQYF
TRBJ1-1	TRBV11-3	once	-	TGTGCCAGCAGCCCCGGGGGGGCCCAGGCTGAAGCTTTCTTT	CASSPGGAQAEAFF
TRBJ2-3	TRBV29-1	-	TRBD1	TGCAGCGTTGATAACCCGACAGGGGCCCGCACAGATACGCAGTATTTT	CSVDNPTGARTDTQYF
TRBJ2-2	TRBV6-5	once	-	TGTGCCAGCAGTCGACAATACCCCGGGGAGCTGTTTTTT	CASSRQYPGELFF
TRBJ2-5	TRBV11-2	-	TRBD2	TGTGCCAGCAGCTTAGGACTAGCGGGACCCAAGGTGGAGACCCAGTACTTC	CASSLGLAGPKVETQYF
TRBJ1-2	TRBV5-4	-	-	TGTGCCAGCAGCGCTCCGGGGGAGGACTATGGCTACACCTTC	CASSAPGEDYGYTF
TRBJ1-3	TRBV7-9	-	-	TGTGCCAGCAGCTTAGATGGGCCTTCTGGAAACACCATATATTTT	CASSLDGPSGNTIYF
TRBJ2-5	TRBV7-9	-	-	TGTGCCAGCAGCCCCCTTGAGATGACCCAGTACTTC	CASSPLEMTQYF
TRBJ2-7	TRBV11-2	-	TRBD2	TGTGCCAGCAGCTCCCCTCGGGCTAGCGGGGCCTACGAGCAGTACTTC	CASSSPRASGAYEQYF
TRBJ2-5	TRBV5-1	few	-	TGCGCCAGCAGCTTTGGGGCGGGGCCTAGAGAGACCCAGTACTTC	CASSFGAGPRETQYF
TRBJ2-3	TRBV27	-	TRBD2	TGTGCCAGCAGTGGCTATAGCGGGGGCAGCACAGATACGCAGTATTTT	CASSGYSGGSTDTQYF
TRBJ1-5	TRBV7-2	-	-	TGTGCCAGCAGTGATATGGTCGGAGACAATCAGCCCCAGCATTTT	CASSDMVGDNQPQHF
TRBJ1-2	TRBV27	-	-	TGTGCCAGCAGTCTGAGGGCAGCCAGTAACTATGGCTACACCTTC	CASSLRAASNYGYTF
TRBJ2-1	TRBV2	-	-	TGTGCCAGCAGTGAGGGGACACTCTCCTACAATGAGCAGTTCTTC	CASSEGTLSYNEQFF
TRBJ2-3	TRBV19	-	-	TGTGCCAGTAGTACCAGGGGGGCAGATACGCAGTATTTT	CASSTRGADTQYF
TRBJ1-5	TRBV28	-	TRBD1	TGTGCCAGCAGTTCCATTGGACAGGGGGTGCGCCAGCCCCAGCATTTT	CASSSIGQGVRQPQHF
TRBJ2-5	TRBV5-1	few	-	TGCGCCAGCAGCTTGTTGAGGCTCAATAAGACCCAGTACTTC	CASSLLRLNKTQYF
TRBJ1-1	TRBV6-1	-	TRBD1	TGTGCCAGCAAGGGGGCTGGTAACACTGAAGCTTTCTTT	CASKGAGNTEAFF
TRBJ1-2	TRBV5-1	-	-	TGCGCCAGCAGCTTGGGGGAGGACGGTCTCAACTATGGCTACACCTTC	CASSLGEDGLNYGYTF
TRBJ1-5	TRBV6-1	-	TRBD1	TGTGCCAGCAGTGAACTCGGGACAGGTTATCAGCCCCAGCATTTT	CASSELGTGYQPQHF
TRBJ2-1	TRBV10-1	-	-	TGCGCCAGCAGCTCCGGGACTCCCTACAATGAGCAGTTCTTC	CASSSGTPYNEQFF
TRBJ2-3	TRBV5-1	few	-	TGCGCCAGCAGCGCCCGGGTGTCGGGCACAGATACGCAGTATTTT	CASSARVSGTDTQYF
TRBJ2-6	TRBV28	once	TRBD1	TGTGCCAGCAGTTTACAGGGGGCTGGGGCCAACGTCCTGACTTTC	CASSLQGAGANVLTF
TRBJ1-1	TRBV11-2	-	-	TGTGCCAGCAGATGGGGACAAGACACTGAAGCTTTCTTT	CASRWGQDTEAFF
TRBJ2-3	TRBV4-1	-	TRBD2	TGCGCCAGCAGCGGCGGGGGGGGTACAGATACGCAGTATTTT	CASSGGGGTDTQYF
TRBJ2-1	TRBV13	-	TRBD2	TGTGCCAGCAGCAACCCGGGACTAGCGGGGGGGCAATCCTACAATGAGCAGTTCTTC	CASSNPGLAGGQSYNEQFF
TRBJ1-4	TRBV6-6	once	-	TGTGCCAGCAGTTACGGGGCTGCAACTAATGAAAAACTGTTTTTT	CASSYGAATNEKLFF
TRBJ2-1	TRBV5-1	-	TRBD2	TGCGCCAGCAGCGTCGGGACTAGCTCCTACAATGAGCAGTTCTTC	CASSVGTSSYNEQFF
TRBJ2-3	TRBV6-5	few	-	TGTGCCAGCAGAAATCTACGGGGCACAGATACGCAGTATTTT	CASRNLRGTDTQYF
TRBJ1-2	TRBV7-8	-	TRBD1	TGTGCCAGCAGCCGCGACAGGGGTGCCGATGGCTACACCTTC	CASSRDRGADGYTF
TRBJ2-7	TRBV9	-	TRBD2	TGTGCCAGCAGCGTAAGAGCGGGAGGATACGAGCAGTACTTC	CASSVRAGGYEQYF
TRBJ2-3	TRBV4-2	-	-	TGTGCCAGCAGCCAGGGAACCACAGGGGATACGCAGTATTTT	CASSQGTTGDTQYF
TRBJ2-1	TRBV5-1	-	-	TGCGCCAGCAGCTTGGTTCCTACCGGGTCCTACAATGAGCAGTTCTTC	CASSLVPTGSYNEQFF
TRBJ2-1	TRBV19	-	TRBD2	TGTGCCAGTAGTATATGGGACTATCAAAGCTCCTACAATGAGCAGTTCTTC	CASSIWDYQSSYNEQFF
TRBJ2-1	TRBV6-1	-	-	TGTGCCAGCAGTGAAGCCGGTTTTTACGGGAGTTCCCCCAATGAGCAGTTCTTC	CASSEAGFYGSSPNEQFF
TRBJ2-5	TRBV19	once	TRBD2	TGTGCCAGTAGTACCCGGAAGCGGGGAGTCCAAGAGACCCAGTACTTC	CASSTRKRGVQETQYF
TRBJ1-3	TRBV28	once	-	TGTGCCAGCAGCCCCGCCAGTCCGGAGGGAAACACCATATATTTT	CASSPASPEGNTIYF